Sequencing of this T cell receptor beta chain was carried out in a study of response to subunit inactivated influenza vaccine. General study findings and limits: Authors suggested each seasonal flu vaccination may recruit only limited numbers of new T cells.

Each CDR3 protein gets one entry after TCRdb re-called the RT-PCR reads with MiXCR. The table shows fewer than 700,000 distinct CDR3 sequences, with under 15% occurring only once. This clonotype was seen repeatedly, ten times or more. Its target is unknown. The CDR3 sequence is 14 residues long. Germline assignment: CDR1 DFQATT and CDR2 SNEGSKA (reference sequence). Trimming removed 2 bases at V and 2 bases at J, with 12 bases between. The chain has TRBV20-1 and TRBJ2-5, with D uncertain. The clonotype originates from a man aged 45-65 years who received an inactivated influenza vaccine. This specimen consisted of PBMCs from blood, obtained 45 days after vaccination. For the CDR3, the DNA is TGCAGTGCTAGACAGATCTTGGGGCAAGAGACCCAGTACTTC. Translation gives CSARQILGQETQYF.